This T cell receptor (beta chain) emerged from a study of cytomegalovirus exposure and HLA in healthy donors. Primers for the PCR totalled 60 Vbeta and 13 Jbeta. Here immunoSEQ multiplex PCR was the method, and the copy in TCRdb shows in-frame clones only, minus some. Here the sample spans 160,000 or so clones, roughly 80% being singletons. This CDR3 has 16 residues. The V and J ends lost 3 bases and 4 bases, in that order; junction bases with no gene match: 9. Germline V gene sequence: CDR1 SGHRS, CDR2 YFSETQ. Findings and limits, study-wide: Researchers reportedly found TCR beta sequences accurately predicted most subjects' HLA-A and HLA-B alleles. When a later analysis compared HLA-associated TCR beta chains with equally common others, the HLA-associated chains turned out to be more clonally expanded and to have lower generation probabilities.

About this clone: Its antigen is undetermined.

The receptor was isolated from a man aged 60-69 years in good health and CMV-seronegative. The sequenced material came from PBMCs. The chain recombines TRBV5-1 with TRBJ2-3, with 9 bases aligning to TRBD2. Here the CDR3 reads CASSSAGGGASDTQYF. Here the CDR3 DNA reads TGCGCCAGCAGCTCGGCTGGCGGGGGGGCTTCAGATACGCAGTATTTT. The complete variable domain, with remaining parts taken from reference TRBV5-1 and TRBJ2-3, reads KAGVTQTPRYLIKTRGQQVTLSCSPISGHRSVSWYQQTPGQGLQFLFEYFSETQRNKGNFPGRFSGRQFSNSRSEMNVSTLELGDSALYLCASSSAGGGASDTQYFGPGTRLTVL.